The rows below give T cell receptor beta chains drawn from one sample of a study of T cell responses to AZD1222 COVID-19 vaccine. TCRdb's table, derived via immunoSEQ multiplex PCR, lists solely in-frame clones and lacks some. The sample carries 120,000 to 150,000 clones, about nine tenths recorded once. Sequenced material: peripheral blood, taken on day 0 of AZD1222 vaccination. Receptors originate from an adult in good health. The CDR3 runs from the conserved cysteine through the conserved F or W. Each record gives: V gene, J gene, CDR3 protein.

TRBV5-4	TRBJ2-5	CASSFTSGGQETQYF
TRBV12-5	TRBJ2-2	CASGLSTGELFF
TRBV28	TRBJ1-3	CASSLGSGNTIYF
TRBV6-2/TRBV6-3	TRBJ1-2	CASTPPRGQLGGYTF
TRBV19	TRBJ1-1	CASSNQGGRGTEAFF
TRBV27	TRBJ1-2	CASSNSIATRPGTVYGYTF
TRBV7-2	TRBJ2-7	CASTPQAGEQYF
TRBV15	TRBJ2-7	CATSRDFGDSYEQYF
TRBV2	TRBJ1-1	CASSEMVREMGTEAFF
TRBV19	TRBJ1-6	CASMGRERSPLHF
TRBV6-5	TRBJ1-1	CASSPRRAMNTEAFF
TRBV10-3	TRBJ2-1	CAISRDNEQFF
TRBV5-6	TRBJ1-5	CASSLGGQGGTPQHF
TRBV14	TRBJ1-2	CASSQDPFNYGYTF
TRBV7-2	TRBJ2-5	CASSLDNSRKETQYF
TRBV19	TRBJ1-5	CASSESGDNQPQHF